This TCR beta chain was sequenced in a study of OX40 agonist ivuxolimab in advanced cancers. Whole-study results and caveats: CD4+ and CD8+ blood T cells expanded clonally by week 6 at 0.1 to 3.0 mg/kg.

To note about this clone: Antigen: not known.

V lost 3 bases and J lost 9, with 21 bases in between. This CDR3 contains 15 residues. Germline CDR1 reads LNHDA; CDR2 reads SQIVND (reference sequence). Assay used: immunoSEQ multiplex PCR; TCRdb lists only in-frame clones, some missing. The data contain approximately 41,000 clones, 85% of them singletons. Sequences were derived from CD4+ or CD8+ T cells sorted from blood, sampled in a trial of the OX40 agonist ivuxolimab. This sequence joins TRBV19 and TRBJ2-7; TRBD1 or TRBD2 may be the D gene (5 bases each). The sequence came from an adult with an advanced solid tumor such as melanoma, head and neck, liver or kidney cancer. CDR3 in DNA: TGTGCCAGTAGTATGAGGCAGGGACGGGGAAACGGGCAGTACTTC. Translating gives CASSMRQGRGNGQYF.